The 22 T cell receptor beta chains reported below all come from one sample, sequenced in a study of OX40 agonist ivuxolimab in advanced cancers. TCRdb's table, derived via immunoSEQ multiplex PCR, lists solely in-frame clones and lacks some. This sample yields roughly 24,000 clones, of which less than 90% are seen a single time; around 15% belongs to the top ten. The sequences come from CD4+ or CD8+ T cells sorted from blood, collected in a trial of the OX40 agonist ivuxolimab. Receptors originate from an adult with an advanced solid tumor such as melanoma, head and neck, liver or kidney cancer.

This chain joins TRBV11-2 and TRBJ2-7, with D perhaps being TRBD1 or TRBD2 (5 bases each). The germline CDR1 and CDR2 sequences are SGHAT and FQNNGV. The CDR3 consists of 17 residues. V lost 0 bases and J 0 bases, leaving 15 bases between the germline ends. In DNA, the CDR3 is TGTGCCAGCAGCTTAGATCAGGGACGGCCCAGCTCCTACGAGCAGTACTTC. Its translation: CASSLDQGRPSSYEQYF.

The rearrangement uses TRBV5-4 and TRBJ1-2; D possibly corresponds to TRBD1 (5 bases). Trimming took 0 bases from V and 8 from J, leaving 20 bases between them. Germline values: CDR1 SGHNT, CDR2 YYREEE (reference sequence). The CDR3 length is 16 residues. For the CDR3, the DNA is TGTGCCAGCAGCTTGGCCCTGGCAGGGAGCTTGACGGGCTACACCTTC. Translating gives CASSLALAGSLTGYTF.

For the CDR3, the DNA is TGTGCCAGCAGCTTAGCGCCACAGACCTCCACTCAGTTCTTC. This sequence encodes CASSLAPQTSTQFF. The chain combines TRBV7-2 with TRBJ2-1; D is undetermined. The CDR3 has 14 residues. The germline CDR1 and CDR2 sequences are SGHTA and FQGNSA. The V and J ends lost 0 bases and 13 bases respectively, with 16 bases between them. The full variable domain, rest sourced from reference TRBV7-2 and TRBJ2-1, is GAGVSQSPSNKVTEKGKDVELRCDPISGHTALYWYRQSLGQGLEFLIYFQGNSAPDKSGLPSDRFSAERTGGSVSTLTIQRTQQEDSAVYLCASSLAPQTSTQFFGPGTRLTVL.

The chain links TRBV6-1 to TRBJ2-7; 9 nucleotides agree with TRBD1. The CDR3 is made up of 13 amino acids. V lost 4 bases and J lost 6; bases outside the gene matches: 4. Germline loops: CDR1 MNHNS, CDR2 SASEGT. The CDR3 loop is CASSGTGVAEQYF. DNA of the CDR3: TGTGCCAGCAGTGGGACAGGGGTGGCCGAGCAGTACTTC.

J is TRBJ2-1 and V is TRBV2, with D perhaps matching TRBD2 (6 bases). The germline V gene encodes CDR1 SNHLY and CDR2 FYNNEI. The CDR3 is 16 residues long. Between the trimmed V and J ends, which lost 7 bases and 8 bases, there was a span of 24 bases. In nucleotides, the CDR3 is TGTGCCAGCATTAGGGACTCCTTAGTAATTCAGGATGAGCAGTTCTTC. Its protein is CASIRDSLVIQDEQFF.

This chain connects TRBV4-2 to TRBJ1-4; D might be TRBD1 (5 bases). Trimming took 1 base from V and 7 from J, leaving 10 bases between them. There are 14 residues in the CDR3. Germline-derived CDR1 and CDR2 are LGHNA and YNFKEQ. CDR3 region: CASSQGGVGEKLFF. Here the CDR3 DNA reads TGTGCCAGCAGCCAAGGGGGGGTGGGTGAAAAACTGTTTTTT.

This chain connects TRBV7-3 to TRBJ2-1, with D possibly being TRBD1 or TRBD2 (5 bases each). Germline loops: CDR1 SGHTA, CDR2 FQGTGA. The CDR3 has 15 amino acids. The germline V and J ends were trimmed by 8 bases and 4 bases, with 18 bases remaining between them. The CDR3: CASGGDPDGYNEQFF. CDR3 DNA sequence: TGTGCCAGCGGGGGAGATCCGGACGGTTACAATGAGCAGTTCTTC.

The V gene is TRBV2, the J gene TRBJ2-1; 15 bases fit TRBD2. CDR1 and CDR2 from the germline V gene are SNHLY and FYNNEI. There are 18 residues in the CDR3. V lost 2 bases and J lost 14; bases outside the gene matches: 16. In DNA form, the CDR3 reads TGTGCCAGCAGTGAAACCAGGACTAGCGGGGGGGCCCCGGGTAAGAAGTTCTTC. It translates to CASSETRTSGGAPGKKFF.

This clone was found a few times. The chain links TRBV6-5 to TRBJ2-1; 8 bases line up with TRBD2. The CDR3 covers 13 residues. The ends lost 6 bases at V and 6 bases at J; junction bases unmatched: 4. The germline CDR1 and CDR2 sequences are MNHEY and SVGAGI. In DNA, the CDR3 is TGTGCCAGCAGCTTAGCGGGACCCAATGAGCAGTTCTTC. The encoded protein is CASSLAGPNEQFF.

This clone was seen once. This chain connects TRBV29-1 to TRBJ2-7, with 11 bases that match TRBD1. Germline V gene data show CDR1 as SQVTM and CDR2 as ANQGSEA. The CDR3 is made up of 14 amino acids. V shed 6 bases, J shed 2 bases, and the junction held 6 bases outside the gene matches. This CDR3 is CSVVRDRGTYEQYF. The CDR3 DNA reads as TGCAGCGTCGTCCGGGACAGGGGGACCTACGAGCAGTACTTC.

The rearrangement uses TRBV4-1 and TRBJ2-1, with D possibly being TRBD1 (6 bases). The CDR3 loop spans 12 amino acids. Trimming cost V 3 bases and J 9 bases, with 9 bases left between them. CDR1 is MGHRA, CDR2 YSYEKL, per germline. Here the CDR3 DNA reads TGCGCCAGCAGCCACCAACAGGGTGAGCAGTTCTTC. It yields the protein CASSHQQGEQFF.

The rearrangement joins TRBV11-3 to TRBJ2-7; D perhaps matches TRBD2 (6 bases). The CDR3 is made up of 14 amino acids. Germline CDR1 SGHNT, CDR2 YENEEA. The V end lost 5 bases, the J end lost 4 bases, and 15 bases lay between the germline ends. CDR3 sequence: CASSGGAGAYEQYF. CDR3 DNA sequence: TGTGCCAGCAGCGGCGGGGCGGGTGCGTACGAGCAGTACTTC.

The rearrangement joins TRBV5-4 to TRBJ1-2, with 10 bases lining up with TRBD1. V lost 5 bases, J lost 3 bases, and 4 bases stayed unmatched. Germline V gene sequence: CDR1 SGHNT, CDR2 YYREEE (reference sequence). CDR3 length: 14 amino acids. CDR3 DNA: TGTGCCAGCAGGTCCGGGACAGGGGACTATGGCTACACCTTC. Translating it yields CASRSGTGDYGYTF.

The V call is TRBV7-9, the J call TRBJ1-3; D is unresolved. With 3 bases removed from V and 1 base from J, the gap between germline ends came to 10 bases. Looked up from germline, CDR1 is SEHNR and CDR2 is FQNEAQ (reference sequence). This CDR3 has 15 residues. CDR3 loop: CASSFGEASGNTIYF. For the CDR3, the DNA is TGTGCCAGCAGCTTTGGCGAGGCGTCTGGAAACACCATATATTTT.

The J gene is TRBJ2-3, the V gene TRBV19; no firm D call. CDR3 length equals 12 residues. The V gene lost 7 bases and the J gene lost 1 base, with 6 bases spanning the gap. In germline, CDR1 is LNHDA, CDR2 SQIVND (reference sequence). DNA of the CDR3: TGTGCCAGTAATTTGGGCACAGATACGCAGTATTTT. Translating gives CASNLGTDTQYF.

This clone was counted a few times. This sequence joins TRBV11-1 and TRBJ2-5; D not resolved. The CDR3 spans 15 residues. Trimming took off 5 bases at V and 1 base at J, with 14 bases between the two ends. The germline gives CDR1 SGHAT, CDR2 FQDESV (reference sequence). For the CDR3, the DNA is TGTGCCAGCAGCCCTCGGACGGATCCCCAAGAGACCCAGTACTTC. It codes for CASSPRTDPQETQYF.

The rearrangement joins TRBV7-6 to TRBJ2-2; no clear D. This CDR3 has 13 residues. Trimming took off 5 bases at V and 4 bases at J, with 8 bases between the two ends. From germline, CDR1 is SGHVS and CDR2 FNYEAQ. In nucleotides, the CDR3 is TGTGCCAGCAGCCTCAGGTCCACCGGGGAGCTGTTTTTT. It encodes CASSLRSTGELFF.

The J gene is TRBJ2-5, the V gene TRBV11-2; D uncertain. Germline V CDR1 and CDR2: SGHAT, FQNNGV. The V end was cut by 0 bases, the J end by 4 bases, with 6 bases between. The CDR3 consists of 13 residues. The CDR3 reads CASSLEVRETQYF. The CDR3 DNA is TGTGCCAGCAGCTTAGAGGTACGAGAGACCCAGTACTTC.

This clone came up a few times. V gene TRBV7-3 combines with J gene TRBJ1-4, with a tentative D call TRBD1 (5 bases). Trimming stripped 0 bases from V and 1 base from J, with 12 bases between. The CDR3 runs to 17 residues. The germline CDR1 and CDR2 sequences are SGHTA and FQGTGA. The CDR3 loop is CASSLTSGGVTNEKLFF. The CDR3 DNA is TGTGCCAGCAGCTTAACTTCTGGGGGGGTAACTAATGAAAAACTGTTTTTT.

The rearrangement links TRBV5-1 to TRBJ2-3; the D gene could be TRBD1 or TRBD2 (5 bases each). The CDR3 has 15 residues. CDR1 and CDR2 from the germline V gene are SGHRS and YFSETQ. V shed 4 bases and J shed 0 bases, with 12 bases lying between them. The DNA for the CDR3 is TGCGCCAGCAGCCCCCCGGGGCGGAGCACAGATACGCAGTATTTT. It translates to CASSPPGRSTDTQYF.

The V gene is TRBV7-3, the J gene TRBJ2-7; TRBD1 matches 9 bases. Germline-derived CDR1 and CDR2 are SGHTA and FQGTGA. V was pared by 1 base and J by 6 bases, with 4 bases of the junction left unmatched. CDR3 length: 14 residues. The CDR3 DNA reads TGTGCCAGCAGCTTAAGGGGGACAGGGACCGAGCAGTACTTC. Residues: CASSLRGTGTEQYF.

The rearrangement links TRBV29-1 to TRBJ2-5; no firm D call. The assigned J gene may be wrong: the sequence end matches TRBJ2-7 better. Germline CDR1 SQVTM, CDR2 ANQGSEA. This CDR3 has 14 residues. CDR3 DNA sequence: TGCAGCGTCGTCCGAGGTGTCCTCCGTGACGAGCAGTACTTC. Its protein is CSVVRGVLRDEQYF.